Below, 16 T cell receptor beta chains from the same sample are listed, as sequenced in a study of T cell responses to AZD1222 COVID-19 vaccine. Here immunoSEQ multiplex PCR was the method, and the copy in TCRdb shows in-frame clones only, minus some. This table holds some 110,000 clones, around 92% found once. The sequences come from peripheral blood, collected on day 0 of AZD1222 vaccination. These receptors were collected from an adult in good health.

The chain joins TRBV11-3 to TRBJ2-1; D uncertain. CDR1 SGHNT and CDR2 YENEEA come from the germline V gene. V lost 1 base, J lost 7 bases, and 11 bases lay in between. CDR3 length: 14 amino acids. The CDR3 spells CASSLAGVWNEQFF. The CDR3 DNA reads as TGTGCCAGCAGCTTAGCAGGAGTCTGGAATGAGCAGTTCTTC.

For the CDR3, the DNA is TGCAGTGCTAGTGCGGGGTACGGTCAGCCCCAGCATTTT. Protein sequence: CSASAGYGQPQHF. The chain employs TRBV20-1 and TRBJ1-5; D is ambiguous. The CDR3 is 13 amino acids. The germline V and J ends were trimmed by 3 bases and 6 bases, with 12 bases remaining between them. Germline V CDR1 and CDR2: DFQATT, SNEGSKA (reference sequence).

This chain connects TRBV5-6 to TRBJ2-7; no clear D. The CDR3 contains 13 residues. The germline gives CDR1 SGHDT, CDR2 YYEEEE. Trimming took off 6 bases at V and 1 base at J, with 11 bases between the two ends. CDR3 coding DNA: TGTGCCAGCACGCGGCGCGATTCCTACGAGCAGTACTTC. It translates to CASTRRDSYEQYF.

V gene TRBV19 combines with J gene TRBJ2-1, with 7 bases fitting TRBD2. This CDR3 contains 13 residues. Germline V gives CDR1 LNHDA, CDR2 SQIVND (reference sequence). V shed 4 bases and J 6 bases; nucleotides not matched to a gene: 3. The CDR3 DNA sequence: TGTGCCAGTAGTACCCTAGCGGCCAATGAGCAGTTCTTC. It is translated as CASSTLAANEQFF.

The rearrangement links TRBV3-1 (or the pseudogene TRBV3-2) to TRBJ1-2; no firm D call. There are 14 residues in the CDR3. Looked up from germline, CDR1 is LGHDT and CDR2 is YNNKEL (reference sequence). The V gene lost 4 bases and the J gene lost 2 bases, with 11 bases spanning the gap. The CDR3 region is CASSLSLGNYGYTF. CDR3 bases: TGTGCCAGCAGCCTTAGTCTGGGAAACTATGGCTACACCTTC.

The V call is TRBV2, the J call TRBJ1-5; D is perhaps TRBD1 (6 bases). CDR3 length equals 14 residues. V lost 10 bases and J 4 bases, leaving 17 bases between the germline ends. Germline V lookup: CDR1 SNHLY, CDR2 FYNNEI. The CDR3 loop is CAKGGPELNQPQHF. CDR3 nucleotide sequence: TGTGCCAAGGGGGGGCCCGAACTGAATCAGCCCCAGCATTTT.

V is TRBV27 and J is TRBJ1-2; D is perhaps TRBD1 (6 bases). The CDR3 spans 12 residues. Germline CDR1 and CDR2: MNHEY and SMNVEV (reference sequence). V was shortened by 3 bases and J by 8 bases, with 10 bases between the two germline ends. CDR3 residues: CASSFPGGGYTF. The CDR3, as DNA: TGTGCCAGCAGTTTTCCGGGGGGCGGCTACACCTTC.

The rearrangement uses TRBV18 and TRBJ2-7; D is perhaps TRBD2 (5 bases). In germline, CDR1 is KGHSH, CDR2 LQKENI. This CDR3 is 17 amino acids long. V dropped 3 bases and J dropped 0 bases, with 18 bases sitting between them. The CDR3 bases are TGTGCCAGCTCACCGCAGTCAGCGGTCCCGAGCTCCTACGAGCAGTACTTC. This gives the protein CASSPQSAVPSSYEQYF.

The DNA of the CDR3 is TGTGCCAGCACCCCGGGACTAGCGGGAGTGGTGGGGGAGCTGTTTTTT. Translating gives CASTPGLAGVVGELFF. V usage is TRBV7-9 and J usage is TRBJ2-2, with 14 bases lining up with TRBD2. CDR3 length equals 16 residues. CDR1 is SEHNR, CDR2 FQNEAQ, per germline (reference sequence). Trimming at V came to 7 bases and at J to 8 bases, leaving 9 bases not matched to a gene.

The chain links TRBV10-2 to TRBJ2-2; the match to TRBD2 covers 10 bases. The CDR3 extends over 17 amino acids. The germline gives CDR1 WSHSY, CDR2 SAAADI. Unmatched junction bases numbered 4, after V lost 3 bases and J lost 0 bases. CDR3: CASSESSGSANTGELFF. In nucleotides, the CDR3 is TGCGCCAGCAGTGAATCTAGCGGGAGCGCGAACACCGGGGAGCTGTTTTTT.

V gene TRBV19 combines with J gene TRBJ1-5; D uncertain. Germline lookup yields CDR1 LNHDA and CDR2 SQIVND (reference sequence). V shed 3 bases and J shed 6 bases, with 12 bases lying between them. The CDR3 covers 14 residues. CDR3 bases: TGTGCCAGTAGTATTGGAGTGGCCAGTCAGCCCCAGCATTTT. Protein: CASSIGVASQPQHF. Together with reference TRBV19 and TRBJ1-5, the CDR3 gives the full variable domain: DGGITQSPKYLFRKEGQNVTLSCEQNLNHDAMYWYRQDPGQGLRLIYYSQIVNDFQKGDIAEGYSVSREKKESFPLTVTSAQKNPTAFYLCASSIGVASQPQHFGDGTRLSIL.

The J gene is TRBJ2-1, the V gene TRBV3-1 (or the pseudogene TRBV3-2); 10 nucleotides line up with TRBD2. The CDR3 totals 17 residues. After removal of 3 bases from V and 4 bases from J, the junction contained 9 bases not matched to a gene. Germline V lookup: CDR1 LGHDT, CDR2 YNNKEL (reference sequence). This CDR3 is CASSQGSAGGLYNEQFF. As DNA, the CDR3 is TGTGCCAGCAGCCAGGGGTCAGCGGGAGGGTTATACAATGAGCAGTTCTTC.

The count of this clone is one. The chain links TRBV11-2 to TRBJ2-1; 10 bases match TRBD2. Germline V gene data show CDR1 as SGHAT and CDR2 as FQNNGV. The J segment lost 8 bases and the V segment lost 1 base, leaving 5 bases of the junction unmatched. This CDR3 has 15 residues. CDR3 protein: CASSLVASGSYEQFF. The DNA of the CDR3 is TGTGCCAGCAGCTTAGTCGCTAGCGGGAGCTATGAGCAGTTCTTC.

CDR3 region: CASRGAGGNGYTF. CDR3 DNA sequence: TGTGCCAGCAGGGGCGCAGGGGGGAATGGCTACACCTTC. The J gene is TRBJ1-2, the V gene TRBV25-1; TRBD1 matches 7 bases. Germline loops: CDR1 MGHDK, CDR2 SYGVNS. Trimming removed 6 bases from V and 6 bases from J; junction bases left unmatched: 7. This CDR3 has 13 amino acids.

The rearrangement links TRBV6-5 to TRBJ2-7; D not resolved. Germline CDR1 MNHEY, CDR2 SVGAGI. The CDR3 extends over 14 amino acids. With 1 base removed from V and 6 bases from J, the gap between germline ends came to 13 bases. The CDR3, as DNA: TGTGCCAGCAGTTACTTGGGGTTTACTTTCGAGCAGTACTTC. This codes for CASSYLGFTFEQYF.

This chain connects TRBV7-9 to TRBJ2-1; 10 positions agree with TRBD2. Germline-derived CDR1 and CDR2 are SEHNR and FQNEAQ (reference sequence). V dropped 5 bases and J dropped 7; count of bases not matched to a gene: 14. There are 17 residues in the CDR3. CDR3 bases: TGTGCCAGCAGCACCTTAGTCCCTAGCGGGAGATATAATGAGCAGTTCTTC. As protein: CASSTLVPSGRYNEQFF.